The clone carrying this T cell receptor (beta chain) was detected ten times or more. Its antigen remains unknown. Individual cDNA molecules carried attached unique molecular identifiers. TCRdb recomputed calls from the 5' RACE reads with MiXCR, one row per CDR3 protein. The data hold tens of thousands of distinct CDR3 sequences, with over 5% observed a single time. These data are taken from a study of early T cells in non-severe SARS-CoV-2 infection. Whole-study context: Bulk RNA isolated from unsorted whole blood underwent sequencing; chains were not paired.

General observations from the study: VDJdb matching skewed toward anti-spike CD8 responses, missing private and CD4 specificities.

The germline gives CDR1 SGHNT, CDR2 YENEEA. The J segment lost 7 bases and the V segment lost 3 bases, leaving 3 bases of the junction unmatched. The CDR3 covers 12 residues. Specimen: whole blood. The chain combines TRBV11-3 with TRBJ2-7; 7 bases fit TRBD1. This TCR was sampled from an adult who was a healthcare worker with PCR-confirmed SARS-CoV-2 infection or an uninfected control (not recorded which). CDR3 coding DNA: TGTGCCAGCAGCTTGGGACAGACTGAGCAGTACTTC. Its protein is CASSLGQTEQYF.